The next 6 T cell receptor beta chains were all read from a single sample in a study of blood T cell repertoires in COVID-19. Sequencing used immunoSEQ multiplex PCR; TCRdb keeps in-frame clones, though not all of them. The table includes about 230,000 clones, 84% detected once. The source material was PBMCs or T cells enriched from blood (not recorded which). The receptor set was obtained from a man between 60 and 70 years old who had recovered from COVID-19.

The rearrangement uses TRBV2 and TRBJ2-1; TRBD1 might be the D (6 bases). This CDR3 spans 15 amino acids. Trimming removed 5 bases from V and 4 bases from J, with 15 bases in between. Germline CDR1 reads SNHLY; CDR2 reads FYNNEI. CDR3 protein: CASSQDSNSYNEQFF. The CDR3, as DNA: TGTGCCAGCAGTCAGGACAGCAACTCGTACAATGAGCAGTTCTTC.

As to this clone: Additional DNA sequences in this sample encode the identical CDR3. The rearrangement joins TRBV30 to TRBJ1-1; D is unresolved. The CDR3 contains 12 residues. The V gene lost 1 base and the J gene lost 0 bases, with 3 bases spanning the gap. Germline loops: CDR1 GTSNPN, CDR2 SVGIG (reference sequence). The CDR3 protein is CAWSALNTEAFF. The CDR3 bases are TGTGCCTGGAGTGCTTTGAACACTGAAGCTTTCTTT.

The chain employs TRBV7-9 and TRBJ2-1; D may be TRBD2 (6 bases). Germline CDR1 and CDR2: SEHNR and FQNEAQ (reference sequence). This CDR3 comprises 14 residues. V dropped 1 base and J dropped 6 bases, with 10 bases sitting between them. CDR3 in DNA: TGTGCCAGCAGCTTAGTCGACGGGGGCAATGAGCAGTTCTTC. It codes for CASSLVDGGNEQFF.

CDR3 residues: CASSSTPQTGTF. CDR3 bases: TGTGCCAGCAGTTCCACGCCCCAGACAGGCACCTTC. The chain carries TRBV12-3 or TRBV12-4 and TRBJ1-2; possibly TRBD1 for D (6 bases). Trimming left V 4 bases short and J 13 bases short, with 16 bases between. The CDR3 is 12 residues long.

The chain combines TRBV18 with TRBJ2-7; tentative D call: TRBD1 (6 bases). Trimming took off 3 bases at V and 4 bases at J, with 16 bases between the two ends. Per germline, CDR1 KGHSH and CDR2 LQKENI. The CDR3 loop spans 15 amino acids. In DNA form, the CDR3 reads TGTGCCAGCTCACCGATGACAGGAGGTTGGTACGAGCAGTACTTC. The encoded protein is CASSPMTGGWYEQYF.

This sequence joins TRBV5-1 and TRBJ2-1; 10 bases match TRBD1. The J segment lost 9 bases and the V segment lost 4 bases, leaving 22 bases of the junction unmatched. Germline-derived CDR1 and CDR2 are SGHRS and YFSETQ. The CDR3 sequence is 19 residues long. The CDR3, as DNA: TGCGCCAGCAGCCTACGCGAAAGATTCCGGGACAGGGGCGTAGGTGAGCAGTTCTTC. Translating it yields CASSLRERFRDRGVGEQFF. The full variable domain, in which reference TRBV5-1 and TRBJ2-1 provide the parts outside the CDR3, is KAGVTQTPRYLIKTRGQQVTLSCSPISGHRSVSWYQQTPGQGLQFLFEYFSETQRNKGNFPGRFSGRQFSNSRSEMNVSTLELGDSALYLCASSLRERFRDRGVGEQFFGPGTRLTVL.